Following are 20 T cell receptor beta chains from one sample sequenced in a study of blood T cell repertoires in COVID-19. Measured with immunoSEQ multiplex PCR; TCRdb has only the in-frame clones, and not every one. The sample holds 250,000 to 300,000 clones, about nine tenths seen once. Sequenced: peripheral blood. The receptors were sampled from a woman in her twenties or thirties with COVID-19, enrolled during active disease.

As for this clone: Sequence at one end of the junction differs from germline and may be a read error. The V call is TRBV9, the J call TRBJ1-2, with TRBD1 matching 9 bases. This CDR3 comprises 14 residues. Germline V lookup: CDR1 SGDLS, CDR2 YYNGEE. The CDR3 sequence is CASSVVGTGRPFAF. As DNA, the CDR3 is TGTGCCAGCAGCGTAGTTGGGACAGGGAGGCCGTTCGCCTTC.

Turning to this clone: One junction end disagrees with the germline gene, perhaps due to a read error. CDR3 amino acids: CSGGDNEQFF. DNA for the CDR3: TGTAGCGGGGGGGACAATGAGCAGTTCTTC. The chain uses TRBV20-1 and TRBJ2-1, with 11 positions matching TRBD2. The CDR3 sequence is 10 residues long. The germline V gene encodes CDR1 DFQATT and CDR2 SNEGSKA (reference sequence).

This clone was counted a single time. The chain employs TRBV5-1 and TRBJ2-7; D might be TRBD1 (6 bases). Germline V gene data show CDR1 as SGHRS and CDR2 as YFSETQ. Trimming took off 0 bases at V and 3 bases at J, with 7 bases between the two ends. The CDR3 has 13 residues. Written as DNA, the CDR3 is TGCGCCAGCAGCTTGGCCAGGGGCTACGAGCAGTACTTC. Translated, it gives CASSLARGYEQYF.

The CDR3 protein is CASSLDAGLGDTQYF. The CDR3 DNA is TGTGCCAGTAGTCTGGACGCGGGTCTCGGGGATACGCAGTATTTT. The chain combines TRBV19 with TRBJ2-3; a weak D match, TRBD2 (5 bases). The CDR3 runs to 15 residues. Trimming stripped 5 bases from V and 6 bases from J, with 18 bases between. CDR1 is LNHDA and CDR2 is SQIVND in the germline V gene (reference sequence).

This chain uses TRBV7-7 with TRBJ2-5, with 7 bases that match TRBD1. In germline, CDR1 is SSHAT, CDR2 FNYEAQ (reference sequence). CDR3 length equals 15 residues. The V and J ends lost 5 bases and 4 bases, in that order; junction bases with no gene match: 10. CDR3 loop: CASSRLTGQGETQYF. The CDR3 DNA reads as TGTGCCAGCAGCCGGTTGACAGGGCAGGGAGAGACCCAGTACTTC.

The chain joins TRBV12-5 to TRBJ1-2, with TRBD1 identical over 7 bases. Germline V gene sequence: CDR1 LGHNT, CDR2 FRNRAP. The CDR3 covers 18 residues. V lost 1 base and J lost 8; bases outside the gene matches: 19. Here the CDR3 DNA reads TGTGCTAGTGGTTTGGCTACCGGGACAGCCACCCCCCGGAGAGGCTACACCTTC. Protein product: CASGLATGTATPRRGYTF.

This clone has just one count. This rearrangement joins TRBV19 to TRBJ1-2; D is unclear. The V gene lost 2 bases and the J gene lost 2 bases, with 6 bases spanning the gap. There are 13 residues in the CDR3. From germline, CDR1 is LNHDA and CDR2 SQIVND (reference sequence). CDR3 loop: CASSISGNYGYTF. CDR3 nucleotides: TGTGCCAGTAGTATAAGTGGCAACTATGGCTACACCTTC.

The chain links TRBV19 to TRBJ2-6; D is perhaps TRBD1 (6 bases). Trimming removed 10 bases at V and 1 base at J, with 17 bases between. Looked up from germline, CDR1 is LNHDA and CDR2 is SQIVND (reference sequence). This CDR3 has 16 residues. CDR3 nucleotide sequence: TGTGCCATTCCGGGACACCGGAATTCTGGGGCCAACGTCCTGACTTTC. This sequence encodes CAIPGHRNSGANVLTF.

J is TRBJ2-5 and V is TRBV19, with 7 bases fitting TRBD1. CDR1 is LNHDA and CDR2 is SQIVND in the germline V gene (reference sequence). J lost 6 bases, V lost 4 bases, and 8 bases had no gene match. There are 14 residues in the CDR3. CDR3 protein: CASSTEQGIQTQYF. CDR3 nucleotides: TGTGCCAGTAGTACAGAACAGGGGATACAGACCCAGTACTTC.

CDR3 in amino acids: CASSYQGGGYTF. Here the CDR3 DNA reads TGTGCCAGCAGTTACCAGGGAGGTGGCTACACCTTC. The chain carries TRBV6-5 and TRBJ1-2; TRBD1 might be the D (5 bases). Germline values: CDR1 MNHEY, CDR2 SVGAGI. The CDR3 has 12 residues. V was cut by 2 bases and J by 7 bases, with 8 bases left in between.

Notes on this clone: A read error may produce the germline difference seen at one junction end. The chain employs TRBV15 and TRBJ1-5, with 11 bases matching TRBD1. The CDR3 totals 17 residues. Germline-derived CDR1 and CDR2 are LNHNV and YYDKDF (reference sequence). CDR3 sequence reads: CATRRALGQGGNQPQHF. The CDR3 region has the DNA TGTGCCACCAGAAGAGCCTTGGGACAGGGGGGTAATCAGCCCCAGCATTTT.

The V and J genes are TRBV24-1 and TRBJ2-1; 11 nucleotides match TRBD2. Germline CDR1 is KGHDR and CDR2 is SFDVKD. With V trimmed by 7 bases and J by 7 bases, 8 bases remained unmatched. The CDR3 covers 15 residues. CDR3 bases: TGTGCCACCAGAGGGGGACTAGCGGATGGGAATGAGCAGTTCTTC. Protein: CATRGGLADGNEQFF.

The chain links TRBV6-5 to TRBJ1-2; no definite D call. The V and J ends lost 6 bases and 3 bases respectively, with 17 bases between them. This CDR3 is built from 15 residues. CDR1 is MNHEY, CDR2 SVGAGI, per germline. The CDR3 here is CASRVDFGIHYGYTF. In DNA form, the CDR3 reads TGTGCCAGCAGAGTCGACTTCGGGATACACTATGGCTACACCTTC.

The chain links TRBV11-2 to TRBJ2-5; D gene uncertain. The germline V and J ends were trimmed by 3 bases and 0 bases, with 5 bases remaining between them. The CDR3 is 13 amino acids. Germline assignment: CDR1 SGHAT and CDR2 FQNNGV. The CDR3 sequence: CASSFSNQETQYF. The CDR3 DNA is TGTGCCAGCAGCTTTTCAAACCAAGAGACCCAGTACTTC.

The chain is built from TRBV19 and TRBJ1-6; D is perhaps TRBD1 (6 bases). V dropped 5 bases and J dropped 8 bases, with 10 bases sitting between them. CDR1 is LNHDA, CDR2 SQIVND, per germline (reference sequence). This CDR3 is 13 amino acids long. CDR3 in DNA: TGTGCCAGTAGTGAGGGGGGGTATTCACCCCTCCACTTT. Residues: CASSEGGYSPLHF.

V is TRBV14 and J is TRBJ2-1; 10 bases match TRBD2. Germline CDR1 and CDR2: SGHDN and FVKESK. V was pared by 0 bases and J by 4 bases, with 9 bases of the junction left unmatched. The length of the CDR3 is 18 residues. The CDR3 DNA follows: TGTGCCAGCAGCCAAGAGGGTTTGAATAGCGGGGGGTACAATGAGCAGTTCTTC. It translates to CASSQEGLNSGGYNEQFF. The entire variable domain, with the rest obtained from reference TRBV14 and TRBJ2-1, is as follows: EAGVTQFPSHSVIEKGQTVTLRCDPISGHDNLYWYRRVMGKEIKFLLHFVKESKQDESGMPNNRFLAERTGGTYSTLKVQPAELEDSGVYFCASSQEGLNSGGYNEQFFGPGTRLTVL.

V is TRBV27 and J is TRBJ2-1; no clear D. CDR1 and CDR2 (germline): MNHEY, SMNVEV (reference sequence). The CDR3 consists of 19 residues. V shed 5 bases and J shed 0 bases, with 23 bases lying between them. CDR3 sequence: CASSTIPVGAASSYNEQFF. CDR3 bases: TGTGCCAGCAGTACAATACCTGTTGGTGCGGCTAGCTCCTACAATGAGCAGTTCTTC.

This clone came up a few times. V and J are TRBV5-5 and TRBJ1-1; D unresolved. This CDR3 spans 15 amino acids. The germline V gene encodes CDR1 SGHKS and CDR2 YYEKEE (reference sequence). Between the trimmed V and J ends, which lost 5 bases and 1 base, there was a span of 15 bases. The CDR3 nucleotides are TGTGCCAGCAGGAAGGGAGGGAATAAGAACACTGAAGCTTTCTTT. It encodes CASRKGGNKNTEAFF.

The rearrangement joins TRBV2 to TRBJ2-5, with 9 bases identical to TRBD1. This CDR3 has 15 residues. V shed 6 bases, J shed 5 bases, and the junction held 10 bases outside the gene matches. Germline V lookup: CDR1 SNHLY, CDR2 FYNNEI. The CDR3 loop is CASRSFGTGWETQYF. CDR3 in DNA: TGTGCCAGCAGGAGTTTCGGGACAGGGTGGGAGACCCAGTACTTC.

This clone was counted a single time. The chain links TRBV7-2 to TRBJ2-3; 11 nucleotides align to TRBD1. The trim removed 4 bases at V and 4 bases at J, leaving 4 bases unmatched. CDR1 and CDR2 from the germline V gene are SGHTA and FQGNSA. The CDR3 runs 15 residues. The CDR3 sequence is CASSSRTGGADTQYF. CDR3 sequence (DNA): TGTGCCAGCAGCTCCCGGACAGGGGGCGCAGATACGCAGTATTTT.